Presented here are 15 T cell receptor beta chains from one specimen sequenced in a study of cytomegalovirus exposure and HLA in healthy donors. Profiled with immunoSEQ multiplex PCR; TCRdb holds only in-frame clones, not every one. The data hold some 130,000 clones, with about 88% observed a single time. Source material: PBMCs. These receptors were obtained from a woman aged 18-30 years in good health and CMV-seronegative.

This chain links TRBV11-2 with TRBJ1-5; 12 bases are a match to TRBD1. The CDR3 spans 18 residues. V shed 5 bases, J shed 2 bases, and the junction held 10 bases outside the gene matches. Germline V gene lookup returns CDR1 SGHAT and CDR2 FQNNGV. This CDR3 reads CASSAGTGGEWGNQPQHF. The CDR3 nucleotides are TGTGCCAGCAGCGCCGGGACAGGGGGCGAGTGGGGCAATCAGCCCCAGCATTTT.

This sequence joins TRBV6-6 and TRBJ2-7, with D possibly being TRBD2 (5 bases). V was trimmed by 5 bases and J by 4 bases, leaving 18 bases between them. From germline, CDR1 is MNHNY and CDR2 SVGAGI (reference sequence). The CDR3 is 15 residues long. This chain's CDR3 is CASSLRAASLYEQYF. CDR3 nucleotides: TGTGCCAGCAGTCTGAGGGCAGCCTCATTATACGAGCAGTACTTC.

The rearrangement uses TRBV7-3 and TRBJ1-5; no reliable D call. Trimming removed 5 bases from V and 7 bases from J, with 12 bases in between. The CDR3 consists of 13 residues. From germline, CDR1 is SGHTA and CDR2 FQGTGA. This CDR3 is CASSRDEGQPQHF. CDR3 sequence (DNA): TGTGCCAGCAGCCGCGACGAGGGACAGCCCCAGCATTTT.

The chain combines TRBV7-9 with TRBJ2-3; maybe TRBD1 (5 bases). This CDR3 comprises 14 residues. Germline V gene data show CDR1 as SEHNR and CDR2 as FQNEAQ (reference sequence). V lost 3 bases to trimming and J lost 0 bases, with 7 bases between them. CDR3 sequence reads: CASSLWGSTDTQYF. The CDR3 DNA reads as TGTGCCAGCAGCTTGTGGGGCAGCACAGATACGCAGTATTTT.

This chain connects TRBV4-1 to TRBJ1-1, with TRBD1 as a possible D gene (5 bases). Germline loops: CDR1 MGHRA, CDR2 YSYEKL. The CDR3 consists of 16 residues. V lost 3 bases and J 5 bases, leaving 19 bases between the germline ends. The CDR3 reads CASSQTPQGVRTEAFF. Written as DNA, the CDR3 is TGCGCCAGCAGCCAGACCCCTCAGGGTGTAAGAACTGAAGCTTTCTTT.

The chain carries TRBV2 and TRBJ2-5; D remains unclear. The germline V gene has CDR1 SNHLY and CDR2 FYNNEI. This CDR3 has 13 residues. The V end lost 3 bases, the J end lost 4 bases, and 9 bases lay between the germline ends. The DNA of the CDR3 is TGTGCCAGCAGTGACTTATCGGGAGAGACCCAGTACTTC. Its translation is CASSDLSGETQYF.

The sample holds one count of this clone. The rearrangement joins TRBV2 to TRBJ2-3; D might be TRBD2 (7 bases). The V gene lost 8 bases and the J gene lost 0 bases, with 24 bases spanning the gap. The CDR3 has 18 residues. Germline V gene lookup returns CDR1 SNHLY and CDR2 FYNNEI. The CDR3 sequence: CASPSPGGGGLSTDTQYF. The DNA of the CDR3 is TGTGCCAGCCCTTCCCCTGGAGGCGGGGGCCTTAGCACAGATACGCAGTATTTT. The full variable domain, completed using reference TRBV2 and TRBJ2-3, is EPEVTQTPSHQVTQMGQEVILRCVPISNHLYFYWYRQILGQKVEFLVSFYNNEISEKSEIFDDQFSVERPDGSNFTLKIRSTKLEDSAMYFCASPSPGGGGLSTDTQYFGPGTRLTVL.

This chain connects TRBV29-1 to TRBJ1-1; TRBD1 might be the D (6 bases). This CDR3 has 13 residues. The V gene lost 5 bases and the J gene lost 2 bases, with 12 bases spanning the gap. CDR1 SQVTM and CDR2 ANQGSEA come from the germline V gene. CDR3: CSVRRTVNTEAFF. As DNA, the CDR3 is TGCAGCGTTCGACGGACAGTTAACACTGAAGCTTTCTTT.

This clone was picked up many times. The chain links TRBV6-1 to TRBJ2-1; 10 bases match TRBD2. The CDR3 totals 15 residues. Germline assignment: CDR1 MNHNS and CDR2 SASEGT. V trimming: 5 bases; J trimming: 10 bases; junction bases outside the gene matches: 11. CDR3 DNA sequence: TGTGCCAGCAGTCAAGGACTAGCGGATGTTCAGGAGCAGTTCTTC. Translated: CASSQGLADVQEQFF.

The chain combines TRBV27 with TRBJ1-1; D may be TRBD1 (5 bases). V was shortened by 7 bases and J by 5 bases, with 17 bases between the two germline ends. The CDR3 is 14 residues long. CDR1 and CDR2 (germline): MNHEY, SMNVEV (reference sequence). CDR3 protein: CASNAGQTRTEAFF. Here the CDR3 DNA reads TGTGCCAGCAACGCCGGACAAACGAGAACTGAAGCTTTCTTT.

A single count supports this clone. V gene TRBV5-4 combines with J gene TRBJ1-1, with D unresolved. CDR1 and CDR2 from the germline V gene are SGHNT and YYREEE (reference sequence). CDR3 length equals 14 residues. Trimming removed 4 bases from V and 1 base from J, with 11 bases in between. As DNA, the CDR3 is TGTGCCAGCAGCCCGGGTGGCACGAACACTGAAGCTTTCTTT. Its protein product is CASSPGGTNTEAFF. Supplemented by reference TRBV5-4 and TRBJ1-1, the full variable domain reads ETGVTQSPTHLIKTRGQQVTLRCSSQSGHNTVSWYQQALGQGPQFIFQYYREEENGRGNFPPRFSGLQFPNYSSELNVNALELDDSALYLCASSPGGTNTEAFFGQGTRLTVV.

This chain joins TRBV2 and TRBJ1-1; D not certain. Trimming cost V 3 bases and J 0 bases, with 5 bases left between them. Per the germline V gene, CDR1 is SNHLY and CDR2 is FYNNEI. This CDR3 region has 13 residues. CDR3 in DNA: TGTGCCAGCAGTGAGAACTTGAACACTGAAGCTTTCTTT. Translated, it gives CASSENLNTEAFF.

The chain uses TRBV6-6 and TRBJ1-1, with TRBD1 matching 7 bases. V lost 6 bases, J lost 1 base, and 8 bases stayed unmatched. Germline CDR1 reads MNHNY; CDR2 reads SVGAGI (reference sequence). This CDR3 is built from 15 residues. The CDR3 DNA is TGTGCCAGCAGGTATACAGGGGTGGGGAACACTGAAGCTTTCTTT. It translates to CASRYTGVGNTEAFF.

This chain links TRBV6-6 with TRBJ2-3; tentative D call: TRBD1 (5 bases). In germline, CDR1 is MNHNY, CDR2 SVGAGI (reference sequence). The CDR3 is 14 amino acids. Trimming removed 6 bases at V and 0 bases at J, with 10 bases between. The CDR3 DNA reads as TGTGCCAGCAGCAGGGTGGCCAGCACAGATACGCAGTATTTT. Translated: CASSRVASTDTQYF.

Here the CDR3 reads CASSGQGPYGYTF. DNA for the CDR3: TGTGCCAGCAGCGGACAGGGGCCTTATGGCTACACCTTC. The gene calls are TRBV2 and TRBJ1-2; 9 positions agree with TRBD1. CDR3 length equals 13 residues. V trimming: 6 bases; J trimming: 5 bases; junction bases outside the gene matches: 4. Per germline, CDR1 SNHLY and CDR2 FYNNEI. Full variable domain (remainder filled in from reference TRBV2 and TRBJ1-2): EPEVTQTPSHQVTQMGQEVILRCVPISNHLYFYWYRQILGQKVEFLVSFYNNEISEKSEIFDDQFSVERPDGSNFTLKIRSTKLEDSAMYFCASSGQGPYGYTFGSGTRLTVV.